One and the same sample provided the 6 T cell receptor beta chains below, sequenced in a study of T-cell reconstitution after alpha-beta-depleted transplantation in children. Molecular barcoding with unique molecular identifiers was used for the TCRbeta library. Each CDR3 protein gets one entry after TCRdb re-called the PCR reads with MiXCR. The table includes roughly 310,000 distinct CDR3 sequences, more than 20% detected once. The sequencing used PBMCs, mostly from graft donor cells, collected 180 days after TCRalphabeta/CD19-depleted stem cell transplant. The receptors were gathered from a male patient aged 10 to 17 who had a stem cell transplant for acute lymphoblastic leukemia, so the T cells may come from the graft donor.

The V call is TRBV12-3 or TRBV12-4, the J call TRBJ2-1; D is possibly TRBD1 (6 bases). Trimming cost V 5 bases and J 9 bases, with 11 bases left between them. The CDR3 runs to 12 residues. CDR3 region: CASSHNRVEQFF. The CDR3 region has the DNA TGTGCCAGCAGTCACAACAGGGTTGAGCAGTTCTTC.

This chain uses TRBV24-1 with TRBJ2-1; the D gene is possibly TRBD2 (5 bases). The CDR3 extends over 17 amino acids. Germline V gene data show CDR1 as KGHDR and CDR2 as SFDVKD. The V and J ends lost 5 bases and 0 bases respectively, with 16 bases between them. CDR3 region: CATSGLSVGGSYNEQFF. The CDR3, as DNA: TGTGCCACCAGTGGCCTATCGGTTGGAGGCTCCTACAATGAGCAGTTCTTC.

This clonotype has a handful of counts. V usage is TRBV4-2 and J usage is TRBJ2-1, with 8 nucleotides matching TRBD2. The CDR3 totals 15 residues. V shed 1 base and J 8 bases; nucleotides not matched to a gene: 7. In germline, CDR1 is LGHNA, CDR2 YNFKEQ. Here the CDR3 reads CASSQAGRALYEQFF. Here the CDR3 DNA reads TGTGCCAGCAGCCAAGCCGGGAGGGCCTTGTATGAGCAGTTCTTC.

The chain employs TRBV5-1 and TRBJ1-2; unclear D gene. The CDR3 loop spans 13 amino acids. V lost 6 bases and J 4 bases, leaving 13 bases between the germline ends. Per germline, CDR1 SGHRS and CDR2 YFSETQ. The CDR3 sequence: CASTHGGIYGYTF. The CDR3 coding sequence is TGCGCCAGCACACATGGTGGAATCTATGGCTACACCTTC.

This chain joins TRBV5-1 and TRBJ2-3; TRBD2 agrees at 8 bases. Losses at the gene ends were 4 bases for V and 5 bases for J; bases not matched to a gene: 15. Germline lookup yields CDR1 SGHRS and CDR2 YFSETQ. The CDR3 totals 17 residues. The CDR3 DNA reads as TGCGCCAGCAGCCCGCCCCATCCGGGAGGGCCTAAAGATACGCAGTATTTT. Encoded protein: CASSPPHPGGPKDTQYF.

There are a few counts of this clonotype. The genes are TRBV6-1 and TRBJ2-3; 10 nucleotides match TRBD2. CDR1 MNHNS and CDR2 SASEGT come from the germline V gene. The junction had 12 bases not matched to a gene; V was cut back by 7 bases and J by 2 bases. This CDR3 has 17 residues. The CDR3 bases are TGTGCCAGCAACGACCTAATAGCGGGGGGCGACACAGATACGCAGTATTTT. Protein: CASNDLIAGGDTDTQYF.